Below, one TCR beta chain is given with its context. Its binding antigen is unknown. Base qualities are not recorded, but no much larger clone differs from it by a single base. A second Seattle source provided samples from volunteer blood donors who had recovered from COVID-19. Collaborating institutions collected whole blood in K2EDTA tubes following their own protocols. For TCRbeta analysis, collaborators shipped samples in one of three forms: frozen whole blood, isolated PBMCs, or DNA extracted from either of those sample types. TCRbeta CDR3 regions were amplified from genomic DNA using the immunoSEQ Assay, a bias-controlled multiplex PCR. Under the source paper's analysis protocol: Within the assay, amplification of reference gene primers was used to estimate how many nucleated cells each sample contained. To quantify the absolute abundance of each unique TCRbeta CDR3 rearrangement, sequence reads were collapsed and filtered. For each sample, productive Simpson clonality was calculated as the square root of Simpson's diversity index over productive rearrangements. The immuneACCESS repertoire file appears here via TCRdb, limited to in-frame rearrangements. These files lack a portion of the clones; in checked studies, under half of the deficit traces to unresolved V genes, and the cause of the others is not known. That table supplies the V and J calls and clone size; D and trimming were determined from the DNA. This sample gives roughly 130,000 clones in total; approximately 88% of them show up just once. Approximately 12% of the sample belongs to the ten largest clones.

This sample is drawn from a study of blood T cell repertoires in COVID-19 (dated by TCRdb to the early 2020s). Notes on the research overall: Samples covering the acute and convalescent phases of COVID-19 were provided by collaborators in the United States, Italy and Spain. The repertoires were released in a freely available public database intended as a resource for research on the immune response to SARS-CoV-2. A de-identified subject ID, COVID-19 status, age in years and sex were almost always included in the sample metadata. The material from the prospective study consisted of cDNA or gDNA derived from T cells, B-cell-depleted T cells, or PBMCs. Where available, HLA class I and class II types were obtained from metadata supplied by the sample provider rather than from assay-based typing. The samples were drawn from two sources: the first 160 participants of the ongoing ImmuneRACE study, and 1,000 to 1,500 subjects contributed by 6 global collaborators. Subjects who had been exposed to COVID-19, were actively infected with it, or had recovered from it provided the deeply sampled blood TCRbeta repertoires that made up the dataset.

What the authors observed across the whole study: How much clinical and demographic metadata was included differed by source and by participant, and the metadata was provided uncurated.

Reading the germline V gene gives CDR1 SNHLY and CDR2 FYNNEI. V is reduced by 7 bases and J by 4 bases, leaving a spacing of 13 bases between them. Spanning cysteine to phenylalanine, the CDR3 consists of 13 amino acids. The sequence is cut down to CDR3 DNA, 39 bases in frame from base 1. The sequence links TRBV2 to TRBJ1-2; no D gene can be assigned with confidence. Material: peripheral blood. The clonotype was recovered from a young woman who had recovered from COVID-19. The nucleotides are TGTGCCAGCATGACACCGGGAATCTATGGCTACACCTTC. This translates into CASMTPGIYGYTF.